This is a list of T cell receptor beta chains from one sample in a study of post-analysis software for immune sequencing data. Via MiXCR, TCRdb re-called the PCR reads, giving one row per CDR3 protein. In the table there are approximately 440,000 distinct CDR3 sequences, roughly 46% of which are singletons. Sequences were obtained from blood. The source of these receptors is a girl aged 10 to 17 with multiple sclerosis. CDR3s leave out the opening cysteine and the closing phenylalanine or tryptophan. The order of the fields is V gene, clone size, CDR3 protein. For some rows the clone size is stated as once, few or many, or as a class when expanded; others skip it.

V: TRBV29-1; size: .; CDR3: SVEEDMQY
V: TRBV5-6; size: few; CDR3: ASSSDFQETQY
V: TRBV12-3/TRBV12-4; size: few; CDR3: ASSFPTSDEQY
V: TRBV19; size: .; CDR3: ASSIPSASSYEQY
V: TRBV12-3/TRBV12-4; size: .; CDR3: ASRQGGSYGYT
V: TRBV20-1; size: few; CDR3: SARDPAGQYNEQF
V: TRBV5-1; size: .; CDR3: ASSLMVTAYEQY
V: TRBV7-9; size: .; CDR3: ASSPGASGEDTQY
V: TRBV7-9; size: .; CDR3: ASSLGGRALSPLH
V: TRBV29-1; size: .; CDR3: SVEDETGSYNEQF
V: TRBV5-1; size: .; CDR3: ASSLEINTEAF
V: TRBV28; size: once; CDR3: ASSRLGSYPRGNEQF
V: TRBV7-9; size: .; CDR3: ASSLGAGDSNQPQH
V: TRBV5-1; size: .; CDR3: ASSLAGGRLYEQY
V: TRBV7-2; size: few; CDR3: ASSQRTSSSYNEQF
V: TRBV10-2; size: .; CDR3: ASGSGRASYNEQF